This T cell receptor (beta chain) was identified during a study of OX40 agonist ivuxolimab in advanced cancers. Data came from immunoSEQ multiplex PCR; TCRdb stores just in-frame clones and leaves some out. The table includes tens of thousands of clones, approximately 79% detected once. This clone came up once. V was shortened by 1 base and J by 0 bases, with 7 bases between the two germline ends. This CDR3 is built from 14 residues. The germline CDR1 and CDR2 sequences are MGHRA and YSYEKL. The TCR was taken from an adult with an advanced solid tumor such as melanoma, head and neck, liver or kidney cancer. The sequencing here drew on CD4+ or CD8+ T cells sorted from blood, taken in a trial of the OX40 agonist ivuxolimab. The chain uses TRBV4-1 and TRBJ2-7, with D possibly being TRBD1 (5 bases). CDR3 sequence: CASSQGQYSYEQYF. In nucleotides, the CDR3 is TGCGCCAGCAGCCAAGGACAGTACTCCTACGAGCAGTACTTC.